Listed here are 17 T cell receptor beta chains from one sample, sequenced in a study of blood T cell repertoires in COVID-19. The protocol was immunoSEQ multiplex PCR, while the TCRdb copy is restricted to in-frame clones and leaves out a portion. Altogether 60,000 or so clones are present, almost 90% being singletons, with the ten largest covering approximately 13%. Source material: peripheral blood. Receptors were obtained from a man aged 55 to 70 with active COVID-19.

The chain recombines TRBV25-1 with TRBJ2-3; D gene unclear. The V and J ends lost 0 bases and 2 bases respectively, with 12 bases between them. The germline CDR1 and CDR2 sequences are MGHDK and SYGVNS. This CDR3 spans 16 amino acids. The CDR3: CASSEYGRHHTDTQYF. Written as DNA, the CDR3 is TGTGCCAGCAGTGAATACGGCAGACACCACACAGATACGCAGTATTTT.

The chain couples TRBV30 to TRBJ1-1; D may be TRBD1 (5 bases). Germline V gene lookup returns CDR1 GTSNPN and CDR2 SVGIG (reference sequence). This CDR3 region has 12 residues. The ends were cut back, 2 bases at V and 5 bases at J, with 9 bases in the middle. The CDR3 DNA follows: TGTGCCTGGAGTCCAGGGATAACTGAAGCTTTCTTT. It specifies CAWSPGITEAFF.

This clone was observed once. The rearrangement uses TRBV27 and TRBJ2-3, with 8 bases fitting TRBD2. The V gene's germline CDR1 is MNHEY and CDR2 SMNVEV (reference sequence). Unmatched junction bases numbered 2, after V lost 3 bases and J lost 0 bases. CDR3 length: 15 residues. CDR3 DNA sequence: TGTGCCAGCAGTTTGACTAGCGCTAGCACAGATACGCAGTATTTT. Translation gives CASSLTSASTDTQYF.

The chain has TRBV5-1 and TRBJ1-2, with D possibly TRBD1 on 5 matching bases. Per germline, CDR1 SGHRS and CDR2 YFSETQ. Between the trimmed V and J ends, which lost 5 bases and 2 bases, there was a span of 7 bases. The CDR3 runs 12 residues. This CDR3 is CASSQGNYGYTF. CDR3 sequence (DNA): TGCGCCAGCAGTCAGGGAAACTATGGCTACACCTTC. Supplemented by reference TRBV5-1 and TRBJ1-2, the full variable domain reads KAGVTQTPRYLIKTRGQQVTLSCSPISGHRSVSWYQQTPGQGLQFLFEYFSETQRNKGNFPGRFSGRQFSNSRSEMNVSTLELGDSALYLCASSQGNYGYTFGSGTRLTVV.

This clone was detected once. The V and J genes are TRBV4-2 and TRBJ1-4; D is undetermined. CDR3 length: 16 residues. Per germline, CDR1 LGHNA and CDR2 YNFKEQ. V lost 0 bases, J lost 8 bases, and 16 bases lay in between. In DNA form, the CDR3 reads TGTGCCAGCAGCCAAGATGAATGGAGGGCCCGCGAAAAACTGTTTTTT. This gives the protein CASSQDEWRAREKLFF.

This clone came up once. The chain has TRBV18 and TRBJ2-1; 8 nucleotides agree with TRBD2. Germline CDR1 and CDR2: KGHSH and LQKENI. V was pared by 3 bases and J by 10 bases, with 11 bases of the junction left unmatched. This CDR3 region has 15 residues. In DNA, the CDR3 is TGTGCCAGCTCACCCGAGACTCTGGCTAGCGGGGAGCAGTTCTTC. Encoded protein: CASSPETLASGEQFF.

This clone appeared once. This rearrangement joins TRBV27 to TRBJ1-1; D is perhaps TRBD1 (5 bases). The CDR3 consists of 16 residues. CDR1 MNHEY and CDR2 SMNVEV come from the germline V gene (reference sequence). V gave up 5 bases and J gave up 8 bases, with 24 bases separating them. The CDR3 here is CASSASRLNRQTEAFF. CDR3 DNA: TGTGCCAGCAGTGCCTCCCGCCTAAATCGACAGACGGAAGCTTTCTTT.

This chain uses TRBV19 with TRBJ2-5, with TRBD2 identical over 12 bases. Unmatched junction bases numbered 4, after V lost 6 bases and J lost 2 bases. Per the germline V gene, CDR1 is LNHDA and CDR2 is SQIVND (reference sequence). There are 15 residues in the CDR3. The CDR3 reads CASRKLAGGQETQYF. The CDR3 bases are TGTGCCAGTAGAAAACTAGCGGGGGGACAAGAGACCCAGTACTTC.

J is TRBJ2-1 and V is TRBV18; 10 bases are shared with TRBD1. V gave up 6 bases and J gave up 5 bases; unmatched junction bases: 7. The CDR3 contains 15 residues. The germline gives CDR1 KGHSH, CDR2 LQKENI. The CDR3 here is CASSRAGTGDNEQFF. The CDR3 bases are TGTGCCAGCTCTCGTGCCGGGACAGGGGACAATGAGCAGTTCTTC.

The chain joins TRBV5-6 to TRBJ2-3; TRBD2 matches 7 bases. The CDR3 spans 16 residues. Trimming removed 1 base from V and 2 bases from J; junction bases left unmatched: 7. Germline assignment: CDR1 SGHDT and CDR2 YYEEEE. CDR3 protein: CASSLQRGANTDTQYF. As DNA, the CDR3 is TGTGCCAGCAGCTTGCAGCGGGGAGCTAACACAGATACGCAGTATTTT.

V is TRBV7-2 and J is TRBJ2-7; the D gene is possibly TRBD2 (6 bases). V dropped 7 bases and J dropped 3 bases, with 19 bases sitting between them. CDR3 length equals 15 residues. From germline, CDR1 is SGHTA and CDR2 FQGNSA. CDR3 sequence (DNA): TGTGCCAGCACCGAGTGGGGCGGGGCGATCTACGAGCAGTACTTC. Translation gives CASTEWGGAIYEQYF.

This chain links TRBV4-2 with TRBJ2-7, with TRBD1 matching over 7 bases. This CDR3 contains 18 residues. Germline trimming cut 0 bases from V and 7 bases from J; bases unmatched to any gene: 18. In germline, CDR1 is LGHNA, CDR2 YNFKEQ. CDR3 bases: TGTGCCAGCAGCCAAGATACCCCGACAGGGCTATCTTCGGGAGAGCAGTACTTC. It yields the protein CASSQDTPTGLSSGEQYF.

The CDR3 spells CAWTLTGGGYGYTF. DNA of the CDR3: TGTGCCTGGACATTGACAGGGGGAGGGTATGGCTACACCTTC. The chain recombines TRBV30 with TRBJ1-2, with 9 positions matching TRBD1. Trimming removed 4 bases from V and 5 bases from J; junction bases left unmatched: 8. Germline lookup yields CDR1 GTSNPN and CDR2 SVGIG (reference sequence). The CDR3 is 14 residues long.

The chain has TRBV4-1 and TRBJ2-7; possible D gene TRBD1, 6 bases. The V and J ends lost 4 bases and 5 bases respectively, with 21 bases between them. This CDR3 has 16 amino acids. Germline CDR1 is MGHRA and CDR2 is YSYEKL. The CDR3, as DNA: TGCGCCAGCAGCCGGGGCGGACAGATTTGGAGCCACGAGCAGTACTTC. It specifies CASSRGGQIWSHEQYF.

This rearrangement joins TRBV29-1 to TRBJ2-7, with D possibly being TRBD2 (6 bases). Germline CDR1 reads SQVTM; CDR2 reads ANQGSEA. V lost 4 bases to trimming and J lost 7 bases, with 11 bases between them. This CDR3 has 11 residues. CDR3 bases: TGCAGCGTTGCTGCCGCGGGAGAGCAGTACTTC. This gives the protein CSVAAAGEQYF.

V gene TRBV29-1 combines with J gene TRBJ2-5; tentatively, D is TRBD1 (5 bases). Trimming stripped 7 bases from V and 3 bases from J, with 15 bases between. Germline-derived CDR1 and CDR2 are SQVTM and ANQGSEA. The CDR3 has 13 amino acids. The CDR3 DNA reads TGCAGCGCCAGGGTTGCTAACGAAGAGACCCAGTACTTC. Protein product: CSARVANEETQYF.

The gene calls are TRBV5-1 and TRBJ2-7; the match to TRBD2 covers 7 bases. The J segment lost 4 bases and the V segment lost 2 bases, leaving 0 bases of the junction unmatched. This CDR3 region has 12 residues. Germline CDR1 SGHRS, CDR2 YFSETQ. CDR3 sequence: CASSFGGYEQYF. CDR3 sequence (DNA): TGCGCCAGCAGCTTCGGGGGGTACGAGCAGTACTTC.